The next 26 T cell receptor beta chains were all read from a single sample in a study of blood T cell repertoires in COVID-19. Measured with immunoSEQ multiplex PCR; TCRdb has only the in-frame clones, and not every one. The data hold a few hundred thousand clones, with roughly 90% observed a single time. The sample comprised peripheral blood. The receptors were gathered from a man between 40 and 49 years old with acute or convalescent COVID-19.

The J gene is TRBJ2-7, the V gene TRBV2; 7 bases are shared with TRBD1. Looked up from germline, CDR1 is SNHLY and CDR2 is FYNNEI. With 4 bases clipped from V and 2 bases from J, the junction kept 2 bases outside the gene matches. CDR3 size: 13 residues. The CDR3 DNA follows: TGTGCCAGCAGTGGGGGACAGACCTACGAGCAGTACTTC. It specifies CASSGGQTYEQYF. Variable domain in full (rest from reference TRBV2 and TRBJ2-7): EPEVTQTPSHQVTQMGQEVILRCVPISNHLYFYWYRQILGQKVEFLVSFYNNEISEKSEIFDDQFSVERPDGSNFTLKIRSTKLEDSAMYFCASSGGQTYEQYFGPGTRLTVT.

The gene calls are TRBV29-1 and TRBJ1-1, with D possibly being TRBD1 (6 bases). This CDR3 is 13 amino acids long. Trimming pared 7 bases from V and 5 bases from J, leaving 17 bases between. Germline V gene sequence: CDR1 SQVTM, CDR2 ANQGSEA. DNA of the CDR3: TGCAGCGCCTGTTCGTACAGGGATACTGAAGCTTTCTTT. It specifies CSACSYRDTEAFF.

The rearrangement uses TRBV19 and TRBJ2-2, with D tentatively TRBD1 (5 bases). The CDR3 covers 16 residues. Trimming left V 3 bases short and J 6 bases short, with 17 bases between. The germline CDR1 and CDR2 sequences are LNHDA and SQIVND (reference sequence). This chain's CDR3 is CASSITSQGYSGELFF. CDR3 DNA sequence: TGTGCCAGTAGTATCACCTCGCAGGGATATTCCGGGGAGCTGTTTTTT.

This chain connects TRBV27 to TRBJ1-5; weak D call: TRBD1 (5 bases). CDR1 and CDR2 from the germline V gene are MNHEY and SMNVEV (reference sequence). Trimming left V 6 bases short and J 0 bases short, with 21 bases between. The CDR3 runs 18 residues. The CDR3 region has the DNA TGTGCCAGCAGGAAAAACTATGGGGGGAAAAATAGCAATCAGCCCCAGCATTTT. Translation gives CASRKNYGGKNSNQPQHF.

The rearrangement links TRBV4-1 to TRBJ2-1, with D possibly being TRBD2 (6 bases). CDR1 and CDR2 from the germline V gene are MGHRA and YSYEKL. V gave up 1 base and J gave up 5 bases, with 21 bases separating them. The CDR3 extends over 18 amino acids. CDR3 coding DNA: TGCGCCAGCAGCCAAGCTTTTCTCCGGGACTGGGAAAACAATGAGCAGTTCTTC. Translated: CASSQAFLRDWENNEQFF.

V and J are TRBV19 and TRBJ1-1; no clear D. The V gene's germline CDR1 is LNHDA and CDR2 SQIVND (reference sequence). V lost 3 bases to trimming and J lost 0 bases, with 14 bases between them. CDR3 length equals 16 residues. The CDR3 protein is CASSIIGRRLNTEAFF. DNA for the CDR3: TGTGCCAGTAGTATTATAGGGCGGAGGCTGAACACTGAAGCTTTCTTT.

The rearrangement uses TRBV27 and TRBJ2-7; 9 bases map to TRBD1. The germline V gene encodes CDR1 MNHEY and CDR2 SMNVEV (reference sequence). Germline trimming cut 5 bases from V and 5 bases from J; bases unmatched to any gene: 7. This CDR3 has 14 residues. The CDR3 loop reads CASSPDRGADEQYF. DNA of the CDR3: TGTGCCAGCAGTCCTGACAGGGGGGCGGACGAGCAGTACTTC.

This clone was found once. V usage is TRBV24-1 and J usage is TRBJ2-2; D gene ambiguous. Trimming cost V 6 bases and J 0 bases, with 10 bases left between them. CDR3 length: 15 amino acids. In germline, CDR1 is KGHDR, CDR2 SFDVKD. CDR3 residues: CATSPLTPNTGELFF. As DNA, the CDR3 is TGTGCCACCAGTCCACTGACACCGAACACCGGGGAGCTGTTTTTT.

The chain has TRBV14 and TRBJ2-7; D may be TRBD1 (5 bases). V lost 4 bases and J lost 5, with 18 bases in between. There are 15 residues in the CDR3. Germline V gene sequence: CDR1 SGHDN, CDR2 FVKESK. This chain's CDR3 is CASSPLTVSFNEQYF. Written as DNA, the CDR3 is TGTGCCAGCAGCCCACTGACAGTTTCTTTCAACGAGCAGTACTTC.

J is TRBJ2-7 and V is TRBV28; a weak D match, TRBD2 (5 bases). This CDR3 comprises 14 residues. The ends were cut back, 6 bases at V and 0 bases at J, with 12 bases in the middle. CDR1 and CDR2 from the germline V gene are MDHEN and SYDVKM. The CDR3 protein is CASRPNGISYEQYF. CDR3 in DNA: TGTGCCAGCAGACCTAACGGGATCTCCTACGAGCAGTACTTC.

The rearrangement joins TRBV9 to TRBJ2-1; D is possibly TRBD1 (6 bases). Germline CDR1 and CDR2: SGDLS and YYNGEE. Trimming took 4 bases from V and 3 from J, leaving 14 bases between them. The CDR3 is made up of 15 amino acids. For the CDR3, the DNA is TGTGCCAGCAGCTCATTAGGGGGTTTCTACAATGAGCAGTTCTTC. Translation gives CASSSLGGFYNEQFF.

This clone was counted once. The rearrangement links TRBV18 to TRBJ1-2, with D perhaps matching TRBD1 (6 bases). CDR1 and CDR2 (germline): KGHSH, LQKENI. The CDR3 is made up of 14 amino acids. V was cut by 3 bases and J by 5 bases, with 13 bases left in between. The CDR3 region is CASSPRTATYGYTF. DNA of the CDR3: TGTGCCAGCTCACCGAGGACAGCAACTTATGGCTACACCTTC.

CDR3 DNA: TGCGCCAGCAGCGTGGGGGGACTAGCGGGGTATTCCTACAATGAGCAGTTCTTC. Protein product: CASSVGGLAGYSYNEQFF. This sequence joins TRBV5-1 and TRBJ2-1; TRBD2 matches at 13 bases. Germline CDR1 SGHRS, CDR2 YFSETQ. This CDR3 has 18 amino acids. The V segment lost 4 bases and the J segment 1 base; nucleotides outside the gene matches: 8.

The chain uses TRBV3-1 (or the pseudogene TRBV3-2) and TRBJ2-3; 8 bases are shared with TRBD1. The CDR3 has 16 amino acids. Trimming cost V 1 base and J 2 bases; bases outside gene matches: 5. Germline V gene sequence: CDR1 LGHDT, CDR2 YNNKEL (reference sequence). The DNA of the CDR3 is TGTGCCAGCAGCCAAGTGGGACAGGAACCCACAGATACGCAGTATTTT. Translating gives CASSQVGQEPTDTQYF.

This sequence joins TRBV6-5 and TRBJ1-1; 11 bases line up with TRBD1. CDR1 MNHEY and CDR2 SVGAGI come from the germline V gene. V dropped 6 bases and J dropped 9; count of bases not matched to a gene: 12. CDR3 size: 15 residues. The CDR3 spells CASSRSGTGGMQAFF. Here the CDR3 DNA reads TGTGCCAGCAGCCGCTCCGGGACAGGGGGGATGCAAGCTTTCTTT.

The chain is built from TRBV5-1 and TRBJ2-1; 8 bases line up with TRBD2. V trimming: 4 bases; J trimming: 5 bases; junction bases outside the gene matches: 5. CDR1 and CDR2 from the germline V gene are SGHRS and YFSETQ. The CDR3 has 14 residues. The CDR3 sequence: CASSPFSGDNEQFF. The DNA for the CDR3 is TGCGCCAGCAGCCCATTTAGCGGGGACAATGAGCAGTTCTTC.

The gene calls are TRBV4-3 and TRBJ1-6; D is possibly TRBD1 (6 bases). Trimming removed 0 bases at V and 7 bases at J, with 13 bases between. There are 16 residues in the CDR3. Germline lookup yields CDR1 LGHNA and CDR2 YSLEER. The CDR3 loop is CASSQDRDIVNSPLHF. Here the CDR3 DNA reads TGCGCCAGCAGCCAAGACCGGGACATCGTGAATTCACCCCTCCACTTT.

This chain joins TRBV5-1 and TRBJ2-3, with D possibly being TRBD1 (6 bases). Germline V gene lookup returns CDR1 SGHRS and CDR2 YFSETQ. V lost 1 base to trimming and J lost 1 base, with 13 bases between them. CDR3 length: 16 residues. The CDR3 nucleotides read TGCGCCAGCAGCTTGACGGCAGGGGCCCGCACAGATACGCAGTATTTT. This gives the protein CASSLTAGARTDTQYF. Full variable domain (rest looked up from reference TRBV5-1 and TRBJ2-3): KAGVTQTPRYLIKTRGQQVTLSCSPISGHRSVSWYQQTPGQGLQFLFEYFSETQRNKGNFPGRFSGRQFSNSRSEMNVSTLELGDSALYLCASSLTAGARTDTQYFGPGTRLTVL.

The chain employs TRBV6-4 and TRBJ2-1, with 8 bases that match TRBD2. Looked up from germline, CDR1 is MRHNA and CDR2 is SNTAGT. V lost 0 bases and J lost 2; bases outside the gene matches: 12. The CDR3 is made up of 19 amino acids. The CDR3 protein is CASSDSVAGGFRAYNEQFF. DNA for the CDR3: TGTGCCAGCAGTGACTCGGTGGCGGGGGGTTTTAGGGCCTACAATGAGCAGTTCTTC.

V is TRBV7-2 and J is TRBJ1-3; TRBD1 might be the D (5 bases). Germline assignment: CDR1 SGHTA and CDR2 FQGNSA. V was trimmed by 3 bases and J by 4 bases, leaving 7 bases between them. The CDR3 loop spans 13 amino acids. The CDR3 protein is CASSFRQGNTIYF. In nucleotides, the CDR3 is TGTGCCAGCAGCTTCCGACAGGGAAACACCATATATTTT.

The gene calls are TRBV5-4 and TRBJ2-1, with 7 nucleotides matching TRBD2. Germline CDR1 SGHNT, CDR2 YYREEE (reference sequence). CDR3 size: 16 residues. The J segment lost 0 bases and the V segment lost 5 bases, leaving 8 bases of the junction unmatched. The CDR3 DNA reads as TGTGCCAGCAGGGAAGAGCGGGGTTTCTCCTACAATGAGCAGTTCTTC. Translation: CASREERGFSYNEQFF.

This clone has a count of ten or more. The CDR3 protein is CASSTSLTGDGYTF. CDR3 nucleotide sequence: TGTGCCAGCAGTACCTCACTGACAGGAGATGGCTACACCTTC. V is TRBV27 and J is TRBJ1-2; D may be TRBD1 (6 bases). Germline assignment: CDR1 MNHEY and CDR2 SMNVEV (reference sequence). This CDR3 spans 14 amino acids. V was pared by 5 bases and J by 6 bases, with 16 bases between.

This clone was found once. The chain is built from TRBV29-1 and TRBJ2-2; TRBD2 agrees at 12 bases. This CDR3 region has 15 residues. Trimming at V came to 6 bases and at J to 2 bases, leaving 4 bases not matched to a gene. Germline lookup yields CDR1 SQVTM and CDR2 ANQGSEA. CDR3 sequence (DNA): TGCAGCGTGGGAGGACTAGCGGGAAACACCGGGGAGCTGTTTTTT. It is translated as CSVGGLAGNTGELFF.

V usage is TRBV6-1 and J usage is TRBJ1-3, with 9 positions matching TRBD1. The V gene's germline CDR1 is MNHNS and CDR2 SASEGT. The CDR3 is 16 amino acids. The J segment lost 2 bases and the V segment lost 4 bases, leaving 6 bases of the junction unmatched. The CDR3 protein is CASSGPNRGPGNTIYF. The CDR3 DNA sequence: TGTGCCAGCAGTGGACCTAACAGGGGGCCTGGAAACACCATATATTTT.

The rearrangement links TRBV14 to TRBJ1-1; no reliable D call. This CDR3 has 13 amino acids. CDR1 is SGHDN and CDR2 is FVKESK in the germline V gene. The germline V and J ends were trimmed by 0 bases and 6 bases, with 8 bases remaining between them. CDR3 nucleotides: TGTGCCAGCAGCCAAGACAGTTTCGCTGAAGCTTTCTTT. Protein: CASSQDSFAEAFF.

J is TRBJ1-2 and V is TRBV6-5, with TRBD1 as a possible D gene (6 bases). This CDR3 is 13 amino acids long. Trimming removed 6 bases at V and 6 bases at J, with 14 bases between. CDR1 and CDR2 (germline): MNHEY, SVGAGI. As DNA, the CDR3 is TGTGCCAGCAGACCACAGGGCAGTCATGGCTACACCTTC. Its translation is CASRPQGSHGYTF.